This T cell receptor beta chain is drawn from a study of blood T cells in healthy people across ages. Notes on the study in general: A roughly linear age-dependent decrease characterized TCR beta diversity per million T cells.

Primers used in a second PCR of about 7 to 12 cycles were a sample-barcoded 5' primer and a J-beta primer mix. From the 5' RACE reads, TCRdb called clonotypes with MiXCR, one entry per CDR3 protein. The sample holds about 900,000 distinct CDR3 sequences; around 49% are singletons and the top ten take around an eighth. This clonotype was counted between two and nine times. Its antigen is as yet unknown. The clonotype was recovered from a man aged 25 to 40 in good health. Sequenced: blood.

The CDR3 loop reads CASSRIGSSYEQYF. DNA of the CDR3: TGTGCCAGCAGTCGAATTGGAAGCTCCTACGAGCAGTACTTC. The chain has TRBV6-5 and TRBJ2-7; no reliable D call. Germline V gene data show CDR1 as MNHEY and CDR2 as SVGAGI. Trimming stripped 5 bases from V and 0 bases from J, with 11 bases between. The CDR3 is 14 residues long.